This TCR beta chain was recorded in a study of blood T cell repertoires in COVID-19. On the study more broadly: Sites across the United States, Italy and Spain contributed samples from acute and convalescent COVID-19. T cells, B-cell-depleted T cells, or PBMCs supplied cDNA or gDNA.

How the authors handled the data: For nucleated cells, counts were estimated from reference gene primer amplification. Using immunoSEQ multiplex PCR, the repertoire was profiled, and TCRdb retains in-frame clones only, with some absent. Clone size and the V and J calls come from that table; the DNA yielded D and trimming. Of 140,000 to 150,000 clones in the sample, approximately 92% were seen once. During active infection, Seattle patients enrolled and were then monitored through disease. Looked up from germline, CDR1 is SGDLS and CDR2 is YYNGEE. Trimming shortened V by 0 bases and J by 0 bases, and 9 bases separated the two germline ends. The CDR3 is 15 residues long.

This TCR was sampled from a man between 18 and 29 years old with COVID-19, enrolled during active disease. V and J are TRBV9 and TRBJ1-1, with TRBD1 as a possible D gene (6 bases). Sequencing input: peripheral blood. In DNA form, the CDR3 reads TGTGCCAGCAGCGTAGAAGGGGGAATGAACACTGAAGCTTTCTTT. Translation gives CASSVEGGMNTEAFF.